This T cell receptor (beta chain) was captured by sequencing in a study of OX40 agonist ivuxolimab in advanced cancers. Study summary: The drug used for patients, ivuxolimab, was an agonistic anti-OX40 (CD134) antibody. All patients had ivuxolimab intravenously every 2 weeks at 0.01 to 10 mg/kg. Anti-PD-1, anti-PD-L1 or anti-CTLA-4 therapy given earlier was allowed, and approximately 40% had some.

The V end was cut by 4 bases, the J end by 4 bases, with 9 bases between. From germline, CDR1 is SGDLS and CDR2 YYNGEE. The CDR3 runs 13 residues. Findings and limits, study-wide: Circulating CD4+ and CD8+ T cells showed clonal expansion by week 6 at 0.1 to 3.0 mg/kg.

Assay used: immunoSEQ multiplex PCR; TCRdb lists only in-frame clones, some missing. Counted here are roughly 53,000 clones, 79% occurring once; the ten biggest clones make up around 2.3%. This clone has only one observation. Its matching antigen is unknown. The V and J genes are TRBV9 and TRBJ2-1, with a tentative D call TRBD1 (6 bases). The sample was CD4+ or CD8+ T cells sorted from blood, taken in a trial of the OX40 agonist ivuxolimab. The receptor was derived from an adult with an advanced solid tumor such as melanoma, head and neck, liver or kidney cancer. The CDR3 DNA is TGTGCCAGCAGCTTCGGACAGTACAATGAGCAGTTCTTC. Its protein product is CASSFGQYNEQFF.